This TCR beta chain comes out of a study of cytomegalovirus exposure and HLA in healthy donors. The trim removed 1 base at V and 5 bases at J, leaving 6 bases unmatched. CDR1 and CDR2 from the germline V gene are LGHNA and YSLEER. The CDR3 is 16 residues long. The data were produced by immunoSEQ multiplex PCR, yet TCRdb's version contains in-frame clones alone and is incomplete. The top ten clones hold approximately 1% of a sample with about 270,000 clones, just over 85% of them seen once. General study results and limits: The study recorded fewer than 200 TCR beta chains that were cytomegalovirus-associated.

Details on this clone: Its matching antigen is unknown.

The clonotype comes from a woman aged 18-29 years in good health and CMV-seronegative. J is TRBJ2-2 and V is TRBV4-3, with 8 positions matching TRBD2. The specimen was PBMCs. The chain's CDR3 is CASSQGRGGRTGELFF. The CDR3 DNA reads TGCGCCAGCAGCCAAGGACGGGGGGGCCGTACCGGGGAGCTGTTTTTT.